What follows are 28 T cell receptor beta chains derived from one specimen sequenced in a study of spatial heterogeneity in lung cancer. Each CDR3 protein is one row after TCRdb ran MiXCR on the 5' RACE reads. The data hold about 47,000 distinct CDR3 sequences, with 10% to 15% observed a single time. Time point: sample taken at primary tumor resection. Frozen PBMC, nontumor lung or tumor provided whole RNA, which was sequenced unsorted. Source: PBMCs, taken at surgery. The receptors come from a female donor with early-stage non-small cell lung cancer.

This clonotype was counted only a few times. The chain links TRBV29-1 to TRBJ2-7, with 7 positions matching TRBD1. CDR1 and CDR2 (germline): SQVTM, ANQGSEA. This CDR3 contains 14 residues. After removal of 5 bases from V and 3 bases from J, the junction contained 10 bases not matched to a gene. The DNA for the CDR3 is TGCAGCGTTCCCACCGTGACAGGGAGCTACGAGCAGTACTTC. Translated: CSVPTVTGSYEQYF.

The chain combines TRBV6-4 with TRBJ1-5; 10 bases map to TRBD1. V lost 8 bases and J lost 5; bases outside the gene matches: 15. The CDR3 spans 17 residues. Germline V gene sequence: CDR1 MRHNA, CDR2 SNTAGT. CDR3 loop: CASGRQGASSADQPQHF. CDR3 bases: TGTGCCAGCGGAAGACAGGGGGCTTCATCAGCGGATCAGCCCCAGCATTTT.

This clonotype occurred a few times. The rearrangement uses TRBV18 and TRBJ2-2; D is perhaps TRBD1 (5 bases). Germline V lookup: CDR1 KGHSH, CDR2 LQKENI. Deletions cut 1 base from V and 4 bases from J, with 10 bases between. The CDR3 sequence is 15 residues long. The CDR3 DNA follows: TGTGCCAGCTCACCACTGGCCGACAGCACCGGGGAGCTGTTTTTT. This sequence encodes CASSPLADSTGELFF.

This clonotype was picked up many times. This rearrangement joins TRBV19 to TRBJ2-1; no definite D call. Germline V gene sequence: CDR1 LNHDA, CDR2 SQIVND (reference sequence). The CDR3 loop spans 11 amino acids. With 4 bases removed from V and 6 bases from J, the gap between germline ends came to 4 bases. CDR3 region: CASSNGNEQFF. Written as DNA, the CDR3 is TGTGCCAGTAGTAATGGCAATGAGCAGTTCTTC. The complete variable domain, with remaining parts taken from reference TRBV19 and TRBJ2-1, reads DGGITQSPKYLFRKEGQNVTLSCEQNLNHDAMYWYRQDPGQGLRLIYYSQIVNDFQKGDIAEGYSVSREKKESFPLTVTSAQKNPTAFYLCASSNGNEQFFGPGTRLTVL.

The rearrangement uses TRBV3-1 and TRBJ2-7; D gene uncertain. CDR1 LGHDT and CDR2 YNNKEL come from the germline V gene (reference sequence). This CDR3 comprises 12 residues. V lost 5 bases and J lost 4, with 9 bases in between. The CDR3 sequence is CASSSIRYEQYF. The DNA of the CDR3 is TGTGCCAGCAGCTCCATCAGATACGAGCAGTACTTC.

The V gene is TRBV6-5, the J gene TRBJ2-7, with 11 bases lining up with TRBD1. The CDR3 runs 15 residues. The germline gives CDR1 MNHEY, CDR2 SVGAGI. The junction had 7 bases not matched to a gene; V was cut back by 0 bases and J by 9 bases. CDR3 protein: CASSYSRTGGAGQYF. The CDR3 nucleotides are TGTGCCAGCAGTTACTCCAGGACAGGGGGCGCAGGGCAGTACTTC.

This clonotype was seen at least ten times. J is TRBJ2-3 and V is TRBV2; 7 bases map to TRBD2. V lost 1 base and J lost 2; bases outside the gene matches: 3. Germline-derived CDR1 and CDR2 are SNHLY and FYNNEI. The CDR3 totals 15 residues. CDR3 bases: TGTGCCAGCAGTGAAGTTGCGGGGGACACAGATACGCAGTATTTT. This sequence encodes CASSEVAGDTDTQYF.

This clonotype was seen a handful of times. The gene calls are TRBV28 and TRBJ2-1; D is undetermined. The CDR3 has 13 residues. The V end lost 2 bases, the J end lost 7 bases, and 9 bases lay between the germline ends. Germline CDR1 MDHEN, CDR2 SYDVKM. This CDR3 reads CASSLMAPNEQFF. The CDR3 coding sequence is TGTGCCAGCAGTTTAATGGCACCGAATGAGCAGTTCTTC.

For this clonotype: The junction departs from germline at one end; a sequencing error may be responsible. The DNA for the CDR3 is TGTGCCAGCGGACCCCCGGGACACACGGAAGCTTTCTTT. Protein sequence: CASGPPGHTEAFF. The chain has TRBV12-3 or TRBV12-4 and TRBJ1-1, with D perhaps matching TRBD1 (6 bases). The CDR3 has 13 amino acids.

This clonotype occurred a few times. CDR3 DNA sequence: TGTGCCAGTAGTACTTCTCTGGGAGCAGATACGCAGTATTTT. Translation gives CASSTSLGADTQYF. The V gene is TRBV19, the J gene TRBJ2-3; weak D call: TRBD2 (5 bases). V lost 4 bases, J lost 4 bases, and 12 bases lay in between. The CDR3 length is 14 residues. The germline V gene has CDR1 LNHDA and CDR2 SQIVND (reference sequence). The entire variable domain, with the rest obtained from reference TRBV19 and TRBJ2-3, is as follows: DGGITQSPKYLFRKEGQNVTLSCEQNLNHDAMYWYRQDPGQGLRLIYYSQIVNDFQKGDIAEGYSVSREKKESFPLTVTSAQKNPTAFYLCASSTSLGADTQYFGPGTRLTVL.

The table lists this clonotype with many counts. J is TRBJ1-4 and V is TRBV7-9; D is perhaps TRBD1 (5 bases). Germline CDR1 reads SEHNR; CDR2 reads FQNEAQ (reference sequence). Trimming took 5 bases from V and 6 from J, leaving 13 bases between them. CDR3 length: 14 amino acids. The CDR3 reads CASSLDGTHEKLFF. CDR3 in DNA: TGTGCCAGCAGCCTAGACGGGACCCATGAAAAACTGTTTTTT.

This clonotype is categorized as medium-sized. The chain recombines TRBV18 with TRBJ1-4, with 8 bases lining up with TRBD1. V was clipped by 5 bases and J by 0 bases; unmatched bases: 8. The CDR3 length is 17 residues. Germline CDR1 KGHSH, CDR2 LQKENI. This CDR3 is CASSEFRQGTTNEKLFF. CDR3 nucleotides: TGTGCCAGCTCAGAATTCCGACAGGGGACAACTAATGAAAAACTGTTTTTT.

In this sample, this clonotype turned up many times. The V call is TRBV5-1, the J call TRBJ2-7; perhaps TRBD2 as D (6 bases). V was clipped by 0 bases and J by 5 bases, with 9 bases between them. This CDR3 is 13 amino acids long. Germline V gives CDR1 SGHRS, CDR2 YFSETQ. The CDR3: CASSLGLDNEQYF. The DNA for the CDR3 is TGCGCCAGCAGCTTGGGACTAGACAACGAGCAGTACTTC.

This rearrangement joins TRBV29-1 to TRBJ2-4, with D uncertain. Per germline, CDR1 SQVTM and CDR2 ANQGSEA. The V and J ends lost 0 bases and 8 bases respectively, with 8 bases between them. The CDR3 covers 12 residues. The CDR3 region has the DNA TGCAGCGTTGAAGATGGGATGGACATTCAGTACTTC. Amino acid sequence: CSVEDGMDIQYF.

The chain is built from TRBV20-1 and TRBJ1-1, with TRBD1 matching over 9 bases. The V gene's germline CDR1 is DFQATT and CDR2 SNEGSKA (reference sequence). This CDR3 has 14 amino acids. V lost 4 bases and J lost 4; bases outside the gene matches: 7. The CDR3 loop reads CSANPDRGTTEAFF. CDR3 DNA sequence: TGCAGTGCTAACCCCGACAGGGGGACCACTGAAGCTTTCTTT.

CDR3 amino acids: CASSPGGVSNQPQHF. For the CDR3, the DNA is TGCGCCAGCAGCCCCGGGGGGGTTAGCAATCAGCCCCAGCATTTT. The V and J genes are TRBV5-1 and TRBJ1-5, with D possibly being TRBD1 (5 bases). The CDR3 totals 15 residues. Trimming removed 4 bases from V and 0 bases from J, with 11 bases in between. The germline CDR1 and CDR2 sequences are SGHRS and YFSETQ.

This clonotype was observed many times. The V gene is TRBV21-1, the J gene TRBJ2-7; the table's D call TRBD1 went unverified against the DNA. TRBV21-1 is designated a pseudogene. The CDR3 contains 14 residues. DNA of the CDR3: TGTGCCAGCAGGACCTCAGGGTCCGACAACGAGCAGTACTTC. It yields the protein CASRTSGSDNEQYF.

This clonotype rates as medium-sized. The chain uses TRBV5-1 and TRBJ1-1, with 7 bases fitting TRBD1. Germline trimming cut 1 base from V and 5 bases from J; bases unmatched to any gene: 5. The length of the CDR3 is 14 residues. In germline, CDR1 is SGHRS, CDR2 YFSETQ. The CDR3 sequence is CASSLTPRGTEAFF. CDR3 sequence (DNA): TGCGCCAGCAGCTTGACTCCCAGGGGGACTGAAGCTTTCTTT.

The chain joins TRBV6-6 to TRBJ1-1, with D possibly being TRBD1 (6 bases). Deletions cut 6 bases from V and 6 bases from J, with 14 bases between. Germline V gene lookup returns CDR1 MNHNY and CDR2 SVGAGI (reference sequence). CDR3 length: 13 amino acids. The CDR3 DNA reads as TGTGCCAGCAGCTTTACAGGGATCGCTGAAGCTTTCTTT. Protein: CASSFTGIAEAFF.

This clonotype was picked up many times. The V call is TRBV7-2, the J call TRBJ2-1, with TRBD2 identical over 8 bases. V gave up 1 base and J gave up 6 bases; unmatched junction bases: 8. The germline V gene encodes CDR1 SGHTA and CDR2 FQGNSA. The CDR3 is made up of 16 amino acids. CDR3 DNA sequence: TGTGCCAGCAGCTTAGTGCCAGCGGGGGTGGTCAATGAGCAGTTCTTC. Protein product: CASSLVPAGVVNEQFF.

This chain connects TRBV29-1 to TRBJ2-7; weak D call: TRBD1 (7 bases). Between the trimmed V and J ends, which lost 7 bases and 6 bases, there was a span of 13 bases. The germline V gene has CDR1 SQVTM and CDR2 ANQGSEA. The CDR3 consists of 11 residues. The CDR3 reads CSGRDSREQYF. CDR3 in DNA: TGCAGCGGGAGGGACAGTCGCGAGCAGTACTTC.

Ten or more counts support this clonotype. V and J are TRBV6-6 and TRBJ1-2, with D perhaps TRBD1 (5 bases). The V gene lost 7 bases and the J gene lost 2 bases, with 20 bases spanning the gap. CDR3 length equals 16 residues. CDR1 and CDR2 from the germline V gene are MNHNY and SVGAGI (reference sequence). The CDR3 sequence: CASNPTGVAVNYGYTF. The CDR3 bases are TGTGCCAGCAACCCTACGGGGGTGGCGGTCAACTATGGCTACACCTTC.

This clonotype was seen only a few times. The chain's CDR3 is CASSYSLGAAYEQYF. For the CDR3, the DNA is TGTGCCAGCAGTTACTCCCTGGGGGCGGCCTACGAGCAGTACTTC. The V call is TRBV6-6, the J call TRBJ2-7; the D gene is possibly TRBD1 (6 bases). Trimming took off 0 bases at V and 2 bases at J, with 11 bases between the two ends. The CDR3 length is 15 residues. From germline, CDR1 is MNHNY and CDR2 SVGAGI (reference sequence).

CDR3 sequence reads: CASGAGLTEAFF. In DNA form, the CDR3 reads TGTGCCAGCGGGGCAGGGCTGACTGAAGCTTTCTTT. The J gene is TRBJ1-1, the V gene TRBV12-3 or TRBV12-4; the D gene is possibly TRBD1 (5 bases). The germline V and J ends were trimmed by 8 bases and 5 bases, with 12 bases remaining between them. The CDR3 length is 12 residues.

This chain joins TRBV9 and TRBJ1-3; D unclear. Per the germline V gene, CDR1 is SGDLS and CDR2 is YYNGEE. Trimming shortened V by 3 bases and J by 2 bases, and 9 bases separated the two germline ends. This CDR3 is 14 amino acids long. Written as DNA, the CDR3 is TGTGCCAGCAGCGAGGCCCAAACTGGAAACACCATATATTTT. The encoded protein is CASSEAQTGNTIYF.

This clonotype was seen only a few times. The chain uses TRBV11-2 and TRBJ2-2; D is possibly TRBD2 (5 bases). The CDR3 spans 14 residues. The V gene lost 4 bases and the J gene lost 0 bases, with 6 bases spanning the gap. Germline V gene lookup returns CDR1 SGHAT and CDR2 FQNNGV. Written as DNA, the CDR3 is TGTGCCAGCAGCTCCGGGGCGAACACCGGGGAGCTGTTTTTT. It encodes CASSSGANTGELFF.

This clonotype has only a few counts. The chain couples TRBV20-1 to TRBJ2-3, with TRBD2 matching over 8 bases. Germline-derived CDR1 and CDR2 are DFQATT and SNEGSKA (reference sequence). V lost 1 base and J lost 2; bases outside the gene matches: 14. The CDR3 is 18 residues long. CDR3 coding DNA: TGCAGTGCTAGAGCGGGACACCTTGGCGGGGGGCCCACAGATACGCAGTATTTT. Translation: CSARAGHLGGGPTDTQYF.

CDR3 sequence reads: CASSVGTVSSGANVLTF. Written as DNA, the CDR3 is TGTGCCAGCTCCGTGGGGACAGTGAGCTCTGGGGCCAACGTCCTGACTTTC. The J gene is TRBJ2-6, the V gene TRBV18; 7 nucleotides agree with TRBD1. From germline, CDR1 is KGHSH and CDR2 LQKENI. V gave up 6 bases and J gave up 0 bases; unmatched junction bases: 8. This CDR3 spans 17 amino acids.